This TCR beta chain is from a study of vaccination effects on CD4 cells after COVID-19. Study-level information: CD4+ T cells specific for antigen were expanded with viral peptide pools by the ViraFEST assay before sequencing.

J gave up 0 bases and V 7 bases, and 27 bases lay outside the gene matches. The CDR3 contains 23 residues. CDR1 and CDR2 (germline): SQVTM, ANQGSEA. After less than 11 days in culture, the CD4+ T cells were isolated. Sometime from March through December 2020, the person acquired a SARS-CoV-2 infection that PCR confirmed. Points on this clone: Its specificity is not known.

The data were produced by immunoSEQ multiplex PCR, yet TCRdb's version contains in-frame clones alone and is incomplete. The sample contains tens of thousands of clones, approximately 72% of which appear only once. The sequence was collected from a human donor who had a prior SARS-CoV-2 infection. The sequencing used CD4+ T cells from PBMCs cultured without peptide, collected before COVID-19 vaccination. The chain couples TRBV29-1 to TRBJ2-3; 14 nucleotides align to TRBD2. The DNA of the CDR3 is TGCAGCGCTGATGGGGACAGGGGGTTACCGGGACTAGCGGGAGACCCTAGCACAGATACGCAGTATTTT. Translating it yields CSADGDRGLPGLAGDPSTDTQYF.